This TCR beta chain is from a study of cytomegalovirus exposure and HLA in healthy donors. Study overall: The study placed about four fifths of its 398 genotyped donors in the Caucasian-associated ancestry cluster.

In regard to this clone: The antigen remains undetermined. The junction shows a germline mismatch at one end, possibly a read error. Other DNA sequences in this sample translate to the same CDR3.

Study observations and caveats: Presence/absence analyses assumed roughly uniform sequencing depth across donors. A later analysis found TCR association rates differed by HLA locus, highest for DRB1 and lowest for HLA-C. In vitro experiments confirmed that a few CMV-associated chains were specific for CMV antigens.

The PCR was carried out with 60 Vbeta primers and 13 Jbeta primers. Clones were read by immunoSEQ multiplex PCR, and TCRdb kept only the in-frame ones, dropping some. The table includes about 150,000 clones, 80% detected once. This receptor was obtained from a man younger than 45 in good health and CMV-seronegative. The sequencing input was PBMCs.

This CDR3 is CASSLQGGSHQPQHF. CDR3 nucleotides: TGTGCCAGCAGTCTACAAGGCGGATCGCATCAGCCTCAGCATTTT. V gene TRBV6-5 combines with J gene TRBJ1-5, with D hard to call. The germline V gene encodes CDR1 MNHEY and CDR2 SVGAGI. The CDR3 totals 15 residues.